The TCR beta chain described here comes from a study of control samples from healthy donors and cancer patients. J lost 7 bases, V lost 0 bases, and 16 bases had no gene match. The V gene's germline CDR1 is SGHNT and CDR2 YYREEE (reference sequence). CDR3 length equals 18 residues. Libraries were prepared by immunoSEQ multiplex PCR; TCRdb keeps only in-frame clonotypes and omits some of them. Seen here are some 100,000 clones, 75% to 90% observed once, and the top ten hold approximately 7.8%. The genes are TRBV5-4 and TRBJ2-5, with TRBD2 identical over 9 bases. This clonotype was obtained from a man younger than 45 in good health. Input material: blood. Here the CDR3 DNA reads TGTGCCAGCAGCTTGGCTAAGGGGGCGGGAGGGATTGAGCGGACCCAGTACTTC. It codes for CASSLAKGAGGIERTQYF.